Listed below are T cell receptor beta chains from one sample, sequenced in a study of blood T cell repertoires in COVID-19. Some clones are missing from TCRdb's copy, which holds only in-frame ones; the method was immunoSEQ multiplex PCR. The sample shows some 99,000 clones, around 84% of them seen only once. Material: peripheral blood. The receptors derive from a woman older than 75 with active or convalescent COVID-19. Each CDR3 is given with its conserved first and last residue. Fields, in order: clone size, V gene, D gene, J gene, CDR3 DNA, CDR3 protein. A D gene is named only where the DNA matches it firmly. Size tells how often a clone was seen (once, few, many) or the class of an expanded clone, and some rows leave it out.

.,TRBV6-4,.,TRBJ2-1,TGTGCCAGCAGTGAGGACTTACCGAATGAGCAGTTCTTC,CASSEDLPNEQFF
once,TRBV28,TRBD1,TRBJ1-2,TGTGCCAGCAGTGTCTCCGGGACAGGGGGCGACTATGGCTACACCTTC,CASSVSGTGGDYGYTF
.,TRBV1,.,TRBJ2-7,TGCACCAGCAGCCCCGGGACTAGCGCCGAGCAGTACTTC,CTSSPGTSAEQYF
.,TRBV5-5,.,TRBJ2-7,TGTGCCAGCAGCTTGCTTTCTAGCGTCGAGCAGTACTTC,CASSLLSSVEQYF
once,TRBV9,.,TRBJ2-4,TGTGCCAGCAGCGTAGGGGGCTACCGGGAAAACATTCAGTACTTC,CASSVGGYRENIQYF
.,TRBV7-8,TRBD1,TRBJ2-1,TGTGCCAGCAGCGGAAGGGGACAGGGGAGCTCCTACAATGAGCAGTTCTTC,CASSGRGQGSSYNEQFF
.,TRBV7-9,TRBD2,TRBJ2-1,TGTGCCAGCAGCAGGGGGACTAGCGGGAGTGGGTATGAGCAGTTCTTC,CASSRGTSGSGYEQFF
.,TRBV2,.,TRBJ1-5,TGTGCCAGCAGTGTGGAACGATCCGGGCAGCCCCAGCATTTT,CASSVERSGQPQHF
.,TRBV4-1,.,TRBJ1-2,TGCGCCAGCAGCCAAGCCGCACAAGCTAACTATGGCTACACCTTC,CASSQAAQANYGYTF
.,TRBV6-2/TRBV6-3,.,TRBJ1-5,TGTGCCAGCAGTTATCCGGGACAAGAAATCGCTAGCAATCAGCCCCAGCATTTT,CASSYPGQEIASNQPQHF
.,TRBV5-1,.,TRBJ1-1,TGCGCCAGCAGCCTATCGGGGGGAGGCACTGAAGCTTTCTTT,CASSLSGGGTEAFF
few,TRBV3-1/TRBV3-2,TRBD2,TRBJ2-7,TGTGCCAGCAGCCAGGGGGTAGGACTAGTCGTCCACGAGCAGTACTTC,CASSQGVGLVVHEQYF
few,TRBV18,TRBD1,TRBJ1-1,TGTGCCAGCTCACCAAAAACAGGGGGAGGGAGCACTGAAGCTTTCTTT,CASSPKTGGGSTEAFF
.,TRBV5-6,.,TRBJ1-1,TGTGCCAGCAGCCGCCAGGGGAACACTGAAGCTTTCTTT,CASSRQGNTEAFF
.,TRBV10-1,TRBD1,TRBJ2-1,TGCGCCAGCAGTGAGGGTGGGACAGATAGCTCCTACAATGAGCAGTTCTTC,CASSEGGTDSSYNEQFF
.,TRBV7-8,.,TRBJ2-2,TGTGCCAGCAGAAGGCGGGCCGCCGGGGAGCTGTTTTTT,CASRRRAAGELFF
.,TRBV27,.,TRBJ1-5,TGTGCCAGCAGTGCGAGACAGAGTAGCAATCAGCCCCAGCATTTT,CASSARQSSNQPQHF
.,TRBV18,.,TRBJ1-4,TGTGCCAGCTCACCAACGGGTAATGAAAAACTGTTTTTT,CASSPTGNEKLFF
.,TRBV19,TRBD1,TRBJ2-7,TGTGCCAGTAGTACCAACCCGGACAGGGGCCCTAAGGAGCAGTACTTC,CASSTNPDRGPKEQYF
.,TRBV11-1,TRBD1,TRBJ2-7,TGTGCCAGCAGCTTACCGGGACAGGGTTACGAGCAGTACTTC,CASSLPGQGYEQYF
.,TRBV28,.,TRBJ2-7,TGTGCCAGCAGTTTTCGGTTCGAGCAGTACTTC,CASSFRFEQYF
.,TRBV4-1,.,TRBJ2-1,TGCGCCAGCAGCCAAACCCCGGGGCAGGGGTGGAATGAGCAGTTCTTC,CASSQTPGQGWNEQFF
.,TRBV2,.,TRBJ2-2,TGTGCCAGCAGTCTTCTAGCGTCGAACACCGGGGAGCTGTTTTTT,CASSLLASNTGELFF
.,TRBV18,.,TRBJ1-2,TGTGCCAGCTCACCTAAGTTGGGGGCAGTGGACTATGGCTACACCTTC,CASSPKLGAVDYGYTF